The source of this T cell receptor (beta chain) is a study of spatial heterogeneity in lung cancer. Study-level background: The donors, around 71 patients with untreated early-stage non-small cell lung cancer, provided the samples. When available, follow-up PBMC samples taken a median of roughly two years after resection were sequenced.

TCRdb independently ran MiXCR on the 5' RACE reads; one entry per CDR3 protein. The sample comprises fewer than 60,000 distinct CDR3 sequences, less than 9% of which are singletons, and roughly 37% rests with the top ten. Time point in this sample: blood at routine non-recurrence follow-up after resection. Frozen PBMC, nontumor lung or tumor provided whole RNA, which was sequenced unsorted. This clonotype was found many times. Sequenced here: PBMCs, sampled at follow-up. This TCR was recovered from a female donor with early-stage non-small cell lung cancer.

For the CDR3, the DNA is TGTGCCAGCAGTTTAAGTCAGGGGAGTTACGAGCAGTACTTC. Its translation: CASSLSQGSYEQYF. The chain uses TRBV12-3 or TRBV12-4 and TRBJ2-7, with D tentatively TRBD1 (6 bases). This CDR3 contains 14 residues. Deletions cut 2 bases from V and 4 bases from J, with 12 bases between.